The 27 T cell receptor beta chains given below trace back to one sample, sequenced in a study of CD8 T cells in ankylosing spondylitis. TCRdb re-called the 5' RACE reads with MiXCR, one entry per CDR3 protein. The table shows fewer than 200,000 distinct CDR3 sequences, with 15% to 20% occurring only once. What was sequenced was blood, either unsorted or a sorted T cell fraction (not recorded which). All receptors come from a male donor with ankylosing spondylitis or in good health (not recorded which).

This clonotype came up a few times. This sequence joins TRBV6-1 and TRBJ2-7; D is ambiguous. The V end lost 3 bases, the J end lost 0 bases, and 0 bases lay between the germline ends. Germline V gives CDR1 MNHNS, CDR2 SASEGT. This CDR3 region has 11 residues. The CDR3 DNA reads TGTGCCAGCAGTGACTCCTACGAGCAGTACTTC. Translated: CASSDSYEQYF.

This clonotype has just a few counts. The V gene is TRBV5-1, the J gene TRBJ2-5; no reliable D call. CDR3 length: 11 amino acids. From germline, CDR1 is SGHRS and CDR2 YFSETQ. The V and J ends lost 6 bases and 0 bases respectively, with 3 bases between them. CDR3 sequence (DNA): TGCGCCAGCATAAACCAAGAGACCCAGTACTTC. Translation gives CASINQETQYF.

V usage is TRBV10-3 and J usage is TRBJ2-1; the match to TRBD2 covers 14 bases. J lost 7 bases, V lost 8 bases, and 10 bases had no gene match. Germline V gives CDR1 ENHRY, CDR2 SYGVKD. The CDR3 consists of 16 residues. The CDR3 DNA sequence: TGTGCCATCCGACCGACTAGCGGGAGGGGGACGAATGAGCAGTTCTTC. Translating gives CAIRPTSGRGTNEQFF.

This CDR3 reads CASRPIPGLAKNIQYF. DNA for the CDR3: TGTGCAAGTCGCCCCATACCGGGACTAGCCAAAAACATTCAGTACTTC. The chain carries TRBV12-2 and TRBJ2-4; no check of the table's D call, TRBD1, against the DNA was made. TRBV12-2 is a documented pseudogene. The CDR3 is made up of 16 amino acids.

Ten or more counts support this clonotype. The chain has TRBV4-1 and TRBJ2-1; 10 nucleotides align to TRBD2. CDR3 length: 17 amino acids. V trimming: 4 bases; J trimming: 9 bases; junction bases outside the gene matches: 15. Germline V CDR1 and CDR2: MGHRA, YSYEKL. Here the CDR3 DNA reads TGCGCCAGCAGCCCGTCCCGAGCGGGAGGGCCATTCGGTGAGCAGTTCTTC. This encodes CASSPSRAGGPFGEQFF.

This clonotype was recorded at least ten times. The rearrangement uses TRBV12-3 or TRBV12-4 and TRBJ1-1; 9 bases agree with TRBD1. The CDR3 spans 14 residues. The V gene end was trimmed by 5 bases and the J gene end by 7 bases; junction bases not matched to a gene: 8. For the CDR3, the DNA is TGTGCCAGCAGTCCCGACAGGGGGGTAGGTGAAGCTTTCTTT. Its translation: CASSPDRGVGEAFF.

The sample holds a few counts of this clonotype. The V gene is TRBV29-1, the J gene TRBJ2-2, with no clear D. Trimming took 6 bases from V and 8 from J, leaving 10 bases between them. Per the germline V gene, CDR1 is SQVTM and CDR2 is ANQGSEA. The CDR3 runs 11 residues. CDR3 loop: CSVGYLGELFF. The CDR3 DNA sequence: TGCAGCGTGGGGTATTTAGGGGAGCTGTTTTTT.

The chain couples TRBV7-8 to TRBJ1-2; D may be TRBD1 (5 bases). The CDR3 runs to 15 residues. Per germline, CDR1 SGHVS and CDR2 FQNEAQ. Trimming took off 1 base at V and 4 bases at J, with 13 bases between the two ends. The CDR3 loop reads CASSLEGQQGYGYTF. CDR3 in DNA: TGTGCCAGCAGCTTAGAGGGGCAGCAGGGCTATGGCTACACCTTC. The full variable domain, its missing parts supplied by reference TRBV7-8 and TRBJ1-2, is GAGVSQSPRYKVAKRGQDVALRCDPISGHVSLFWYQQALGQGPEFLTYFQNEAQLDKSGLPSDRFFAERPEGSVSTLKIQRTQQEDSAVYLCASSLEGQQGYGYTFGSGTRLTVV.

At least ten counts were recorded for this clonotype. The chain is built from TRBV5-1 and TRBJ1-1; D gene unclear. The germline V gene encodes CDR1 SGHRS and CDR2 YFSETQ. The CDR3 sequence is 13 residues long. The V end was cut by 4 bases, the J end by 6 bases, with 13 bases between. CDR3 amino acids: CASSRVIGAEAFF. In DNA form, the CDR3 reads TGCGCCAGCAGCAGGGTGATCGGGGCTGAAGCTTTCTTT.

The chain combines TRBV5-6 with TRBJ1-1; D is unclear. Trimming took 2 bases from V and 0 from J, leaving 8 bases between them. The length of the CDR3 is 14 residues. Looked up from germline, CDR1 is SGHDT and CDR2 is YYEEEE. The CDR3: CASSLRRLNTEAFF. CDR3 DNA: TGTGCCAGCAGCTTACGGCGATTGAACACTGAAGCTTTCTTT.

The gene calls are TRBV7-6 and TRBJ1-5; D might be TRBD1 (6 bases). Trimming removed 2 bases at V and 5 bases at J, with 7 bases between. The CDR3 spans 13 residues. Germline CDR1 SGHVS, CDR2 FNYEAQ. This CDR3 reads CASSLRGDQPQHF. The CDR3 DNA is TGTGCCAGCAGCTTAAGGGGGGATCAGCCCCAGCATTTT.

Only a few counts were recorded for this clonotype. V is TRBV5-1 and J is TRBJ1-5; TRBD1 matches 9 bases. V shed 1 base, J shed 5 bases, and the junction held 7 bases outside the gene matches. This CDR3 spans 16 amino acids. CDR1 is SGHRS and CDR2 is YFSETQ in the germline V gene. CDR3 loop: CASSLPMDRGHQPQHF. The CDR3 nucleotides are TGCGCCAGCAGCTTGCCGATGGACAGGGGACATCAGCCCCAGCATTTT.

The chain is built from TRBV5-1 and TRBJ2-1; a weak D match, TRBD1 (6 bases). Trimming shortened V by 6 bases and J by 7 bases, and 17 bases separated the two germline ends. Germline CDR1 reads SGHRS; CDR2 reads YFSETQ. The CDR3 has 14 amino acids. CDR3 sequence reads: CASNPRGRANEQFF. CDR3 sequence (DNA): TGCGCCAGCAACCCTAGGGGGAGAGCAAATGAGCAGTTCTTC.

This clonotype has only a few counts. This chain connects TRBV4-1 to TRBJ1-1, with D unclear. The CDR3 extends over 15 amino acids. CDR1 is MGHRA, CDR2 YSYEKL, per germline. V lost 0 bases and J 11 bases, leaving 19 bases between the germline ends. The CDR3 spells CASSQDAAAAAEAFF. CDR3 DNA: TGCGCCAGCAGCCAAGATGCGGCCGCCGCCGCCGAGGCTTTCTTT.

In its sample, this clonotype was seen many times. The CDR3 DNA reads TGTGCCAGCTTGACTAGCGCTCAGGGGGAGCTGTTTTTT. Its translation is CASLTSAQGELFF. The gene calls are TRBV2 and TRBJ2-2; 8 bases are a match to TRBD2. The germline gives CDR1 SNHLY, CDR2 FYNNEI. The CDR3 contains 13 residues. V lost 8 bases to trimming and J lost 8 bases; unmatched junction nucleotides: 7.

At least ten counts were recorded for this clonotype. The chain is built from TRBV2 and TRBJ2-1; the D gene is possibly TRBD2 (7 bases). The CDR3 covers 13 residues. V was trimmed by 10 bases and J by 4 bases, leaving 14 bases between them. Looked up from germline, CDR1 is SNHLY and CDR2 is FYNNEI. CDR3 nucleotides: TGTGCCATCCAGCGGGACACATACAATGAGCAGTTCTTC. Its protein is CAIQRDTYNEQFF. Supplemented by reference TRBV2 and TRBJ2-1, the full variable domain reads EPEVTQTPSHQVTQMGQEVILRCVPISNHLYFYWYRQILGQKVEFLVSFYNNEISEKSEIFDDQFSVERPDGSNFTLKIRSTKLEDSAMYFCAIQRDTYNEQFFGPGTRLTVL.

The J gene is TRBJ2-1, the V gene TRBV19; D is unresolved. Per the germline V gene, CDR1 is LNHDA and CDR2 is SQIVND (reference sequence). The CDR3 loop spans 14 amino acids. V was pared by 8 bases and J by 1 base, with 12 bases between. The CDR3 DNA reads TGTGCCAGTGGTTTGGGGTATTCCTACAATGAGCAGTTCTTC. It is translated as CASGLGYSYNEQFF.

The chain links TRBV29-1 to TRBJ2-3; 10 bases agree with TRBD1. With V trimmed by 2 bases and J by 0 bases, 11 bases remained unmatched. CDR1 and CDR2 from the germline V gene are SQVTM and ANQGSEA. The CDR3 has 18 amino acids. CDR3 sequence reads: CSVESIPGTGASTDTQYF. CDR3 nucleotides: TGCAGCGTTGAATCAATACCTGGGACAGGGGCGAGCACAGATACGCAGTATTTT.

This chain joins TRBV12-3 or TRBV12-4 and TRBJ1-3; D is perhaps TRBD1 (5 bases). This CDR3 comprises 14 residues. V was cut by 6 bases and J by 4 bases, with 13 bases left in between. The CDR3 region is CASRPGGSGNTIYF. In DNA form, the CDR3 reads TGTGCCAGCAGGCCGGGGGGATCCGGAAACACCATATATTTT.

This clonotype was observed a handful of times. V and J are TRBV5-1 and TRBJ2-1; TRBD2 might be the D (5 bases). The germline V gene has CDR1 SGHRS and CDR2 YFSETQ. V lost 4 bases and J lost 6, with 11 bases in between. The CDR3 runs to 13 residues. In DNA, the CDR3 is TGCGCCAGCAGCGACGGGGTTGGCAATGAGCAGTTCTTC. Protein: CASSDGVGNEQFF.

This clonotype was seen a handful of times. The genes are TRBV3-1 and TRBJ2-7; perhaps TRBD1 as D (5 bases). The V end lost 3 bases, the J end lost 7 bases, and 13 bases lay between the germline ends. Germline V gene sequence: CDR1 LGHDT, CDR2 YNNKEL (reference sequence). The CDR3 extends over 13 amino acids. DNA of the CDR3: TGTGCCAGCAGCCAGACAGCCGGTGGAGAGCAGTACTTC. The encoded protein is CASSQTAGGEQYF.

This clonotype has ten or more counts. The V gene is TRBV5-6, the J gene TRBJ2-3; 8 nucleotides align to TRBD2. The junction had 10 bases not matched to a gene; V was cut back by 1 base and J by 6 bases. CDR1 and CDR2 (germline): SGHDT, YYEEEE. The CDR3 is made up of 16 amino acids. The CDR3, as DNA: TGTGCCAGCAGCTTGTGGAGACCGGGAGGGCCCGATACGCAGTATTTT. This gives the protein CASSLWRPGGPDTQYF.

Notes on this clonotype: A much larger clonotype is one base distant, so this may be a read error. The genes are TRBV6-5 and TRBJ2-5; D may be TRBD2 (6 bases). Germline CDR1 is MNHEY and CDR2 is SVGAGI. Trimming cost V 0 bases and J 4 bases, with 6 bases left between them. The CDR3 extends over 13 amino acids. This CDR3 is CASSYSAGETQYF. The CDR3 DNA is TGTGCCAGCAGTTACTCAGCGGGAGAGACCCAGTACTTC.

This clonotype was counted at least ten times. V and J are TRBV3-1 and TRBJ2-7; D may be TRBD1 (7 bases). Germline V lookup: CDR1 LGHDT, CDR2 YNNKEL (reference sequence). The V gene lost 1 base and the J gene lost 3 bases, with 10 bases spanning the gap. This CDR3 contains 14 residues. The CDR3 DNA reads TGTGCCAGCAGCCAAGGGCGGGACAGCTACGAGCAGTACTTC. Protein product: CASSQGRDSYEQYF.

V and J are TRBV20-1 and TRBJ2-5, with D unresolved. The germline V gene encodes CDR1 DFQATT and CDR2 SNEGSKA (reference sequence). This CDR3 is built from 11 residues. The V gene lost 6 bases and the J gene lost 4 bases, with 9 bases spanning the gap. The CDR3: CSANYRETQYF. The CDR3 coding sequence is TGCAGTGCCAACTATAGAGAGACCCAGTACTTC.

This clonotype was picked up many times. The V and J genes are TRBV15 and TRBJ2-3; D is uncertain. CDR1 is LNHNV and CDR2 is YYDKDF in the germline V gene (reference sequence). This CDR3 is 13 amino acids long. Trimming took 1 base from V and 2 from J, leaving 4 bases between them. CDR3 nucleotides: TGTGCCACCAGCAGAGGATACACAGATACGCAGTATTTT. This gives the protein CATSRGYTDTQYF.

This clonotype has more than one count but fewer than ten. This chain connects TRBV3-1 to TRBJ2-1; tentative D call: TRBD2 (5 bases). Deletions cut 2 bases from V and 0 bases from J, with 8 bases between. The CDR3 has 15 amino acids. Germline lookup yields CDR1 LGHDT and CDR2 YNNKEL (reference sequence). In DNA, the CDR3 is TGTGCCAGCAGCCAACTAGGGAGCTCCTACAATGAGCAGTTCTTC. This encodes CASSQLGSSYNEQFF.